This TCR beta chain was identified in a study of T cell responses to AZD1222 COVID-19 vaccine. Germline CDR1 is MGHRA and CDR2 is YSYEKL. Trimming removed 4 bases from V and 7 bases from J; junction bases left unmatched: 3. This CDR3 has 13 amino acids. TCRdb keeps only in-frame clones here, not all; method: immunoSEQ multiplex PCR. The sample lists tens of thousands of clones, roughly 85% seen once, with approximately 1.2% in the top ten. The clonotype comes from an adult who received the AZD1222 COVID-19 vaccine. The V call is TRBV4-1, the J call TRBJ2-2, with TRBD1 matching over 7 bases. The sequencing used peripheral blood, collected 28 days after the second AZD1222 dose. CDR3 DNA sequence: TGCGCCAGCAGCCCGCACAGGGGCGGGGAGCTGTTTTTT. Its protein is CASSPHRGGELFF.